This T cell receptor beta chain is from a study of identical twins. Study conclusions and caveats: The more abundant beta clonotypes in cord blood had fewer insertions, and memory repertoires did not show this. The conclusions drew on cross-sectional statistical analysis instead of tracking the same donors. Some out-of-frame alpha sequences were shared by twins, and these showed excess low generation probability.

This clonotype has only a few counts. Antigen specificity is unknown. V lost 2 bases to trimming and J lost 4 bases; unmatched junction nucleotides: 8. The CDR3 is 15 residues long. Germline V gene data show CDR1 as MNHEY and CDR2 as SVGAGI. TCRdb called the 5' RACE reads again in MiXCR, with one record for every CDR3 protein. Seen here are about 530,000 distinct CDR3 sequences, around 20% observed once, and the top ten hold about 0.48%. The sample was also reused in another study, on yellow fever vaccine responses in identical twins.

This rearrangement joins TRBV6-5 to TRBJ2-7; 7 bases are a match to TRBD2. The sequenced sample consisted of CD4+ T cells sorted from blood. This sequence originates from a woman under 30 in good health. The CDR3 reads CASSYTQRGSYEQYF. The CDR3 DNA reads TGTGCCAGCAGTTACACACAGCGGGGTAGTTACGAGCAGTACTTC.